These T cell receptor beta chains were read from a single sample in a study of PD-L1 blockade in urothelial cancer. TCRdb's copy holds only in-frame clones and misses some; the assay was immunoSEQ multiplex PCR. In the table there are about 43,000 clones, approximately 90% of which are singletons. Sequenced here: PBMCs, sampled around atezolizumab (anti-PD-L1) treatment. These receptors all come from an older woman with urothelial cancer. CDR3s include the opening cysteine and the closing phenylalanine or tryptophan. The D gene is left open where the match is weak. The size of a clone is reported for some rows only, either as once, few or many, or as a class for expanded clones.

size	D	V	J	DNA	CDR3
-	-	TRBV7-2	TRBJ2-7	TGTGCCAGCAGCCCCGATGAGGACTACGAGCAGTACTTC	CASSPDEDYEQYF
-	TRBD1	TRBV5-5	TRBJ2-7	TGTGCCAGCAGCCAGGTCCCGGGACAGGGGGAGCAGTACTTC	CASSQVPGQGEQYF
-	-	TRBV7-9	TRBJ1-2	TGTGCCAGCAGGCGACAGGTTAACTATGGCTACACCTTC	CASRRQVNYGYTF
-	TRBD2	TRBV28	TRBJ2-5	TGTGCCAGCAGTTATCCTGGGACTAGCCCGGTAGGGCAAGAGACCCAGTACTTC	CASSYPGTSPVGQETQYF
-	TRBD2	TRBV4-2	TRBJ2-7	TGTGCCAGCAGCCAAGAGCTAGCGGGGGGCGTTTACGAGCAGTACTTC	CASSQELAGGVYEQYF
-	TRBD2	TRBV6-1	TRBJ2-5	TGTGCCAGCAGCCCCCTAGCGGGCGCGCAAGAGACCCAGTACTTC	CASSPLAGAQETQYF
-	-	TRBV15	TRBJ2-2	TGTGCCACCAGCAGTCGGAGGGGAGACACCGGGGAGCTGTTTTTT	CATSSRRGDTGELFF
-	TRBD2	TRBV7-9	TRBJ2-1	TGTGCCAGCAGCTTCGGGACTAGCGGGGGATACAATGAGCAGTTCTTC	CASSFGTSGGYNEQFF
-	TRBD1	TRBV11-3	TRBJ2-5	TGTGCCAGCAGCTCAGGGACAGGGGACTTGGAGACCCAGTACTTC	CASSSGTGDLETQYF
-	-	TRBV2	TRBJ1-4	TGTGCCAGCAGTGAAAATGGGCTGGGGAGTGAAAAACTGTTTTTT	CASSENGLGSEKLFF
-	TRBD2	TRBV7-9	TRBJ2-5	TGTGCCAGCAGCGCAGCGGGACCCACTCAAGAGACCCAGTACTTC	CASSAAGPTQETQYF
few	-	TRBV4-2	TRBJ2-1	TGTGCCAGCAGCCAAGATTCGAGCTACGGGCAGTTCTTC	CASSQDSSYGQFF
-	-	TRBV28	TRBJ2-7	TGTGCCAGCAGTTCGCAGGGCTACTACGAGCAGTACTTC	CASSSQGYYEQYF
-	-	TRBV5-8	TRBJ2-1	TGTGCCAGCAGCTTGGTAAGCGCCTACAATGAGCAGTTCTTC	CASSLVSAYNEQFF
-	-	TRBV29-1	TRBJ2-1	TGCAGCGTTGAAGAGTTTTCCGCGGGGCACAATGAGCAGTTCTTC	CSVEEFSAGHNEQFF
few	-	TRBV4-2	TRBJ1-5	TGTGCCAGCAGCCAAGATTTAATTGGGGGCGGGCAGCCCCAGCATTTT	CASSQDLIGGGQPQHF
-	-	TRBV13	TRBJ2-7	TGTGCCAGCAGCACCACCGGGACTGGGGGCGAGCAGTACTTC	CASSTTGTGGEQYF
-	TRBD2	TRBV4-2	TRBJ2-5	TGTGCCAGCAGCCTATGGACTAGCGGAAAAGAGACCCAGTACTTC	CASSLWTSGKETQYF
-	-	TRBV4-3	TRBJ2-2	TGCGCCAGCAGCCATGGAGGAGGGGACACCGGGGAGCTGTTTTTT	CASSHGGGDTGELFF
-	TRBD1	TRBV13	TRBJ2-2	TGTGCCAGCAGTTACAGGGGCTTGAACACCGGGGAGCTGTTTTTT	CASSYRGLNTGELFF
-	TRBD1	TRBV7-7	TRBJ2-7	TGTGCCAGCAGCCCCGGACAGGGCCACGAGCAGTACTTC	CASSPGQGHEQYF
-	-	TRBV14	TRBJ1-2	TGTGCCAGCAGCCAAGACCCTTGGGGAGGGGATGATGGCTACACCTTC	CASSQDPWGGDDGYTF
-	TRBD1	TRBV4-2	TRBJ1-3	TGTGCCAGCAGCTGGGACAGGGGAAACACCATATATTTT	CASSWDRGNTIYF
-	TRBD1	TRBV5-1	TRBJ1-1	TGCGCCAGCAGCTCATACCACCGGGACAGGGGTTCTGAAGCTTTCTTT	CASSSYHRDRGSEAFF
-	TRBD2	TRBV4-3	TRBJ2-3	TGCGCCAGCAGCCAAGAGGCTAGCGGGACTAGCACAGATACGCAGTATTTT	CASSQEASGTSTDTQYF
-	-	TRBV25-1	TRBJ2-1	TGTGCCAGCAGTGATTACGGACAATCCCCCAATGAGCAGTTCTTC	CASSDYGQSPNEQFF
-	TRBD1	TRBV28	TRBJ2-2	TGTGCCAGCAGGGCACAGGGGGCGAACACCGGGGAGCTGTTTTTT	CASRAQGANTGELFF
few	-	TRBV20-1	TRBJ1-6	TGCACCCGGACGGGGGGTTCACCCCTCCACTTT	CTRTGGSPLHF
-	-	TRBV19	TRBJ2-2	TGTGCCAGTAGTATAAGGATGAGTAGCACGAACACCGGGGAGCTGTTTTTT	CASSIRMSSTNTGELFF
-	-	TRBV27	TRBJ1-1	TGTGCCAGCCTGGCGGGGCCCTCCGAAGCTTTCTTT	CASLAGPSEAFF
-	-	TRBV7-9	TRBJ2-1	TGTGCCAGCAGCCGGCTAGCAACTACCTACAATGAGCAGTTCTTC	CASSRLATTYNEQFF
-	TRBD2	TRBV7-2	TRBJ2-7	TGTGCCAGCAGCTTAGGGCCGGGACTAGCGGGGTCCTACGAGCAGTACTTC	CASSLGPGLAGSYEQYF
few	-	TRBV2	TRBJ1-5	TGTGCCAGCAAGACCTCGGAGGGCAATCAGCCCCAGCATTTT	CASKTSEGNQPQHF
-	-	TRBV7-2	TRBJ1-1	TGTGCCAGCAGCTTAGGGTGGGCGAACACTGAAGCTTTCTTT	CASSLGWANTEAFF
-	-	TRBV4-1	TRBJ2-1	TGCGCCAGCAGCCCCGGGACTTCCAATGAGCAGTTCTTC	CASSPGTSNEQFF
-	TRBD1	TRBV2	TRBJ1-2	TGTGCCAGCAGACAGGGGGGATCGGATGGCTACACCTTC	CASRQGGSDGYTF
once	TRBD2	TRBV9	TRBJ2-1	TGTGCCAGCAGCGCGGGAGGAGCTGAGCAGTTCTTC	CASSAGGAEQFF
-	TRBD2	TRBV23-1	TRBJ2-4	TGCGCCAGCAGTCCTCTGACTAGCGGGAACTTAGCCAAAAACATTCAGTACTTC	CASSPLTSGNLAKNIQYF
-	TRBD1	TRBV14	TRBJ1-6	TGTGCCAGCAGCCAAGGACAGGGAAATTCACCCCTCCACTTT	CASSQGQGNSPLHF
-	-	TRBV27	TRBJ1-2	TGTGCCAGCAGTCCCCAGACAGGCTTCTATGGCTACACCTTC	CASSPQTGFYGYTF
-	-	TRBV5-6	TRBJ2-3	TGTGCCAGCAGCTACCTCTCCGGGGGGCAAGGAACAGATACGCAGTATTTT	CASSYLSGGQGTDTQYF
once	-	TRBV19	TRBJ2-3	TGTGCCAGTAGTATAGATCCGGCAGATACGCAGTATTTT	CASSIDPADTQYF
-	-	TRBV10-1	TRBJ2-2	TGCGCGAGTCGGAAGGGGTCCGCAGGATCGAACACCGGGGAGCTGTTTTTT	CASRKGSAGSNTGELFF
-	-	TRBV6-1	TRBJ1-2	TGTGCCAGCAGTGAAGCGGAGGGGACTGGCTACACCTTC	CASSEAEGTGYTF
-	-	TRBV11-2	TRBJ2-3	TGTGCCAGCAGCCCGCGGCGGGAAGTCACAGATACGCAGTATTTT	CASSPRREVTDTQYF